The 7 T cell receptor beta chains below come from one sample, sequenced in a study of shared clonotypes between healthy human individuals. The naive CD8 fraction comprised CD45RO-negative cells positively selected for CCR7 and excluded terminally differentiated effector memory CD45RA+ cells. Produced via immunoSEQ multiplex PCR; TCRdb's table is partial and in-frame only. The data contain nearly 2 million clones, 85% to 95% of them seen just once; the ten biggest clones take up 0.95% to 1.5%. The sample consisted of naive CD8+ T cells sorted from blood. All receptors derive from a man younger than 30 in good health.

This chain links TRBV14 with TRBJ1-1; tentative D call: TRBD1 (6 bases). V dropped 0 bases and J dropped 3 bases, with 8 bases sitting between them. The V gene's germline CDR1 is SGHDN and CDR2 FVKESK. The CDR3 runs to 14 residues. CDR3 residues: CASSQEGGYTEAFF. In DNA, the CDR3 is TGTGCCAGCAGCCAAGAGGGGGGCTACACTGAAGCTTTCTTT. The variable domain in full, completed from reference TRBV14 and TRBJ1-1, reads EAGVTQFPSHSVIEKGQTVTLRCDPISGHDNLYWYRRVMGKEIKFLLHFVKESKQDESGMPNNRFLAERTGGTYSTLKVQPAELEDSGVYFCASSQEGGYTEAFFGQGTRLTVV.

The chain uses TRBV7-8 and TRBJ2-7; D may be TRBD2 (6 bases). Germline loops: CDR1 SGHVS, CDR2 FQNEAQ. V was pared by 4 bases and J by 4 bases, with 14 bases between. The CDR3 runs to 14 residues. The CDR3 coding sequence is TGTGCCAGCAGCTCCCCCGGGACTCCGTACGAGCAGTACTTC. The encoded protein is CASSSPGTPYEQYF.

V usage is TRBV19 and J usage is TRBJ2-6; D perhaps matches TRBD1 (6 bases). Trimming stripped 5 bases from V and 3 bases from J, with 11 bases between. Germline V lookup: CDR1 LNHDA, CDR2 SQIVND (reference sequence). The CDR3 is 15 residues long. The CDR3 sequence is CASSLQGFGANVLTF. CDR3 DNA sequence: TGTGCCAGTAGTCTACAGGGATTTGGGGCCAACGTCCTGACTTTC. The entire variable domain, with the rest obtained from reference TRBV19 and TRBJ2-6, is as follows: DGGITQSPKYLFRKEGQNVTLSCEQNLNHDAMYWYRQDPGQGLRLIYYSQIVNDFQKGDIAEGYSVSREKKESFPLTVTSAQKNPTAFYLCASSLQGFGANVLTFGAGSRLTVL.

The V call is TRBV27, the J call TRBJ2-1; D is unclear. The CDR3 is made up of 13 amino acids. V shed 3 bases and J shed 8 bases, with 11 bases lying between them. Germline V gives CDR1 MNHEY, CDR2 SMNVEV (reference sequence). CDR3 region: CASSFVYGYEQFF. CDR3 nucleotide sequence: TGTGCCAGCAGTTTCGTGTATGGTTATGAGCAGTTCTTC.

The V and J genes are TRBV29-1 and TRBJ2-5, with D tentatively TRBD2 (5 bases). The DNA matches TRBJ2-7 better at its end, which makes the J call doubtful. The CDR3 runs to 14 residues. Germline CDR1 and CDR2: SQVTM and ANQGSEA. Here the CDR3 reads CSVYGEPTYDEQYF. As DNA, the CDR3 is TGCAGCGTTTACGGGGAACCAACGTATGACGAGCAGTACTTC.

The chain recombines TRBV4-1 with TRBJ2-1, with D uncertain. The CDR3 runs 17 residues. V was trimmed by 0 bases and J by 0 bases, leaving 12 bases between them. Germline assignment: CDR1 MGHRA and CDR2 YSYEKL. CDR3 nucleotide sequence: TGCGCCAGCAGCCAAGATGGCCCGGTTAGCTCCTACAATGAGCAGTTCTTC. As protein: CASSQDGPVSSYNEQFF.

V and J are TRBV4-1 and TRBJ1-1; no firm D call. Germline V gene sequence: CDR1 MGHRA, CDR2 YSYEKL. This CDR3 spans 14 amino acids. V was cut by 1 base and J by 5 bases, with 11 bases left in between. CDR3 in DNA: TGCGCCAGCAGCCAAGTTGAGACGGGGACTGAAGCTTTCTTT. It specifies CASSQVETGTEAFF.